What follows are 27 T cell receptor beta chains derived from one specimen sequenced in a study of beta chain features in type 1 diabetes. Findings of the study overall: Patients with Type 1 diabetes showed moderately but significantly shorter TCRB CDR3s in all four CD4+ subsets.

Antigens for these TCRs are unknown. cDNA synthesis used the whole RNA isolate, giving expressed TCRB sequences. Profiling relied on immunoSEQ multiplex PCR, and the TCRdb table lists in-frame clones only, not all of them. The table lists roughly 50,000 clones, over 40% of them singletons. The specimen sequenced was Tregs from blood. These receptor sequences come from a man aged 25-40 years with type 1 diabetes.

The rearrangement joins TRBV29-1 to TRBJ2-5; possible D gene TRBD2, 5 bases. CDR1 and CDR2 (germline): SQVTM, ANQGSEA. The CDR3 sequence is 14 residues long. The V gene lost 7 bases and the J gene lost 1 base, with 16 bases spanning the gap. CDR3: CSAPSPGTQETQYF. The CDR3 DNA is TGCAGCGCACCATCGCCGGGAACCCAAGAGACCCAGTACTTC.

The chain has TRBV10-3 and TRBJ2-7, with D perhaps matching TRBD2 (6 bases). Germline CDR1 and CDR2: ENHRY and SYGVKD. The CDR3 loop spans 13 amino acids. Deletions cut 5 bases from V and 5 bases from J, with 13 bases between. In nucleotides, the CDR3 is TGTGCCATCAGTCCCCCTAGCGTGGACGAGCAGTACTTC. Its translation: CAISPPSVDEQYF.

This clone was observed once. This chain connects TRBV5-8 to TRBJ2-7, with 9 bases that match TRBD2. Trimming cost V 6 bases and J 3 bases; bases outside gene matches: 16. In germline, CDR1 is SGHTS, CDR2 YDEGEE. The length of the CDR3 is 17 residues. The CDR3 DNA reads as TGTGCCAGCAATCGAATGGGGCTAGCGGGACTCAACTACGAGCAGTACTTC. It codes for CASNRMGLAGLNYEQYF.

This chain connects TRBV5-1 to TRBJ2-3, with 12 nucleotides matching TRBD2. J was trimmed by 2 bases and V by 0 bases; bases with no gene match: 1. CDR1 is SGHRS and CDR2 is YFSETQ in the germline V gene. CDR3 length: 16 residues. CDR3 nucleotide sequence: TGCGCCAGCAGCTTGGGACTAGCGGGAGTCACAGATACGCAGTATTTT. Amino acid sequence: CASSLGLAGVTDTQYF.

This sequence joins TRBV5-1 and TRBJ2-1, with 11 bases fitting TRBD2. J lost 3 bases, V lost 7 bases, and 6 bases had no gene match. The CDR3 extends over 15 amino acids. Germline CDR1 SGHRS, CDR2 YFSETQ. CDR3 protein: CASLATSGSYNEQFF. As DNA, the CDR3 is TGCGCCAGCTTGGCCACTAGCGGGAGCTACAATGAGCAGTTCTTC.

Concerning this clone itself: Different DNA sequences within this sample yield the same CDR3. The chain employs TRBV28 and TRBJ1-5; 8 bases match TRBD1. J gave up 3 bases and V 6 bases, and 10 bases lay outside the gene matches. This CDR3 has 16 residues. Germline CDR1 is MDHEN and CDR2 is SYDVKM. CDR3 in DNA: TGTGCCAGCAGATATTTCGGACAGGGTATCAATCAGCCCCAGCATTTT. Protein product: CASRYFGQGINQPQHF.

In this sample, this clone turned up a few times. The rearrangement links TRBV5-1 to TRBJ2-3; the match to TRBD2 covers 10 bases. J gave up 0 bases and V 0 bases, and 1 base lay outside the gene matches. The CDR3 is made up of 16 amino acids. In germline, CDR1 is SGHRS, CDR2 YFSETQ. Written as DNA, the CDR3 is TGCGCCAGCAGCTTGGTGACTAGCGGGAGCACAGATACGCAGTATTTT. It specifies CASSLVTSGSTDTQYF.

The CDR3 here is CASSLVGGRNYGYTF. The DNA for the CDR3 is TGTGCCAGCAGCTTGGTAGGGGGCAGGAACTATGGCTACACCTTC. This rearrangement joins TRBV4-2 to TRBJ1-2, with 7 bases fitting TRBD1. V shed 5 bases and J 2 bases; nucleotides not matched to a gene: 8. Germline CDR1 LGHNA, CDR2 YNFKEQ. This CDR3 is 15 amino acids long.

Only a few counts were recorded for this clone. Other DNA sequences within the sample encode an identical CDR3. V is TRBV18 and J is TRBJ2-2; D is ambiguous. CDR1 and CDR2 (germline): KGHSH, LQKENI. Trimming cost V 3 bases and J 4 bases, with 12 bases left between them. CDR3 length equals 15 residues. The CDR3 DNA reads TGTGCCAGCTCACCTAAACAGTCCATCACCGGGGAGCTGTTTTTT. It encodes CASSPKQSITGELFF.

This clone has just a few counts. The J gene is TRBJ2-7, the V gene TRBV28; D possibly corresponds to TRBD2 (7 bases). This CDR3 is 14 amino acids long. Germline V gene sequence: CDR1 MDHEN, CDR2 SYDVKM. V lost 6 bases and J lost 6, with 18 bases in between. The CDR3 spells CASSPPAGAAEQYF. CDR3 sequence (DNA): TGTGCCAGCAGCCCACCCGCGGGGGCGGCCGAGCAGTACTTC. Full variable domain (remainder filled in from reference TRBV28 and TRBJ2-7): DVKVTQSSRYLVKRTGEKVFLECVQDMDHENMFWYRQDPGLGLRLIYFSYDVKMKEKGDIPEGYSVSREKKERFSLILESASTNQTSMYLCASSPPAGAAEQYFGPGTRLTVT.

This clone has more than one count but fewer than ten. This chain uses TRBV5-5 with TRBJ1-3, with 7 bases matching TRBD1. CDR1 and CDR2 (germline): SGHKS, YYEKEE (reference sequence). V lost 4 bases and J lost 8; bases outside the gene matches: 9. CDR3 size: 14 residues. The CDR3 nucleotides read TGTGCCAGCAGCCTGACAGGGATCGAATACACCATATATTTT. Its protein product is CASSLTGIEYTIYF. The full variable domain, its missing parts supplied by reference TRBV5-5 and TRBJ1-3, is DAGVTQSPTHLIKTRGQQVTLRCSPISGHKSVSWYQQVLGQGPQFIFQYYEKEERGRGNFPDRFSARQFPNYSSELNVNALLLGDSALYLCASSLTGIEYTIYFGEGSWLTVV.

This clone came up once. This chain connects TRBV5-1 to TRBJ2-3, with TRBD2 identical over 9 bases. Germline lookup yields CDR1 SGHRS and CDR2 YFSETQ. This CDR3 is built from 14 residues. The J segment lost 6 bases and the V segment lost 5 bases, leaving 7 bases of the junction unmatched. The CDR3 bases are TGCGCCAGCAGGAGTAGCGGGAGAGGGGATACGCAGTATTTT. It yields the protein CASRSSGRGDTQYF.

This chain links TRBV11-2 with TRBJ1-5, with 10 bases fitting TRBD1. V shed 1 base and J 7 bases; nucleotides not matched to a gene: 4. Looked up from germline, CDR1 is SGHAT and CDR2 is FQNNGV. The CDR3 spans 15 residues. CDR3 sequence: CASSLGQGAGQPQHF. CDR3 bases: TGTGCCAGCAGCTTAGGACAGGGGGCTGGGCAGCCCCAGCATTTT.

This clone came up a few times. The rearrangement links TRBV9 to TRBJ1-2, with D hard to call. Between the trimmed V and J ends, which lost 0 bases and 2 bases, there was a span of 5 bases. Germline V gene sequence: CDR1 SGDLS, CDR2 YYNGEE. The CDR3 sequence is 13 residues long. CDR3 DNA: TGTGCCAGCAGCGTAGAAGCGAACTATGGCTACACCTTC. This gives the protein CASSVEANYGYTF.

The chain combines TRBV6-5 with TRBJ1-1; 11 bases map to TRBD1. CDR3 length equals 14 residues. From germline, CDR1 is MNHEY and CDR2 SVGAGI. V was pared by 7 bases and J by 5 bases, with 6 bases of the junction left unmatched. DNA of the CDR3: TGTGCCAGCATCCCAGGGGACAGGGGGACTGAAGCTTTCTTT. Amino acid sequence: CASIPGDRGTEAFF.

The chain joins TRBV2 to TRBJ1-1, with D maybe TRBD1 (6 bases). Germline CDR1 SNHLY, CDR2 FYNNEI. The CDR3 spans 13 residues. V lost 6 bases to trimming and J lost 6 bases, with 14 bases between them. The CDR3 DNA follows: TGTGCCAGCAGCTGGACAGTTTCCGCTGAAGCTTTCTTT. Protein product: CASSWTVSAEAFF.

The rearrangement links TRBV5-6 to TRBJ2-5; TRBD2 aligns across 11 bases. CDR3 size: 18 residues. Germline CDR1 reads SGHDT; CDR2 reads YYEEEE. Losses at the gene ends were 3 bases for V and 3 bases for J; bases not matched to a gene: 13. CDR3 amino acids: CASSSPLAGDHREETQYF. CDR3 DNA sequence: TGTGCCAGCAGCTCCCCACTAGCGGGAGATCATAGGGAAGAGACCCAGTACTTC.

The chain couples TRBV7-2 to TRBJ2-1; weak D call: TRBD2 (5 bases). Germline loops: CDR1 SGHTA, CDR2 FQGNSA. The V end lost 4 bases, the J end lost 0 bases, and 10 bases lay between the germline ends. The CDR3 runs to 15 residues. The CDR3 coding sequence is TGTGCCAGCAGCTCAGCGGCAAGCTCCTACAATGAGCAGTTCTTC. This encodes CASSSAASSYNEQFF.

V gene TRBV27 combines with J gene TRBJ1-6; D perhaps matches TRBD1 (6 bases). Trimming left V 5 bases short and J 3 bases short, with 14 bases between. The CDR3 contains 16 residues. Germline V CDR1 and CDR2: MNHEY, SMNVEV (reference sequence). This chain's CDR3 is CASSPAGRGYNSPLHF. The CDR3 DNA reads TGTGCCAGCAGTCCCGCAGGCAGGGGCTATAATTCACCCCTCCACTTT.

This chain connects TRBV7-2 to TRBJ1-5, with D possibly being TRBD1 (6 bases). The germline gives CDR1 SGHTA, CDR2 FQGNSA. The CDR3 extends over 14 amino acids. Deletions cut 5 bases from V and 1 base from J, with 9 bases between. The CDR3 nucleotides read TGTGCCAGCAGCATAAGGGGGAGCAATCAGCCCCAGCATTTT. Its protein is CASSIRGSNQPQHF.

This chain uses TRBV5-4 with TRBJ1-5; D is unresolved. The V end was cut by 1 base, the J end by 5 bases, with 13 bases between. CDR1 is SGHNT and CDR2 is YYREEE in the germline V gene (reference sequence). The CDR3 is 15 amino acids. CDR3 in amino acids: CASSLNPQRDQPQHF. CDR3 sequence (DNA): TGTGCCAGCAGCTTGAACCCACAGAGGGATCAGCCCCAGCATTTT.

The rearrangement joins TRBV19 to TRBJ1-1; tentatively, D is TRBD1 (5 bases). The V gene lost 3 bases and the J gene lost 5 bases, with 10 bases spanning the gap. This CDR3 spans 13 amino acids. Germline loops: CDR1 LNHDA, CDR2 SQIVND (reference sequence). CDR3 sequence (DNA): TGTGCCAGTAGTATCCAGCAGGGAACTGAAGCTTTCTTT. Protein sequence: CASSIQQGTEAFF.

The V and J genes are TRBV30 and TRBJ2-2; D may be TRBD2 (5 bases). There are 15 residues in the CDR3. V was clipped by 7 bases and J by 4 bases, with 19 bases between them. Germline V gives CDR1 GTSNPN, CDR2 SVGIG (reference sequence). CDR3 sequence reads: CAYRRGRLGTGELFF. CDR3 sequence (DNA): TGTGCCTACCGTAGAGGGAGACTCGGCACCGGGGAGCTGTTTTTT.

Note on this clone: A read error may account for a junction end that differs from germline. This chain joins TRBV14 and TRBJ2-1; TRBD1 matches at 9 bases. The CDR3 is 16 residues long. Germline CDR1 reads SGHDN; CDR2 reads FVKESK. The CDR3 here is CAGSLRPGTGFNEQFF. For the CDR3, the DNA is TGTGCCGGCAGCCTCCGTCCCGGGACAGGGTTCAATGAGCAGTTCTTC.

The genes are TRBV9 and TRBJ1-6; 9 positions match TRBD1. The V segment lost 1 base and the J segment 9 bases; nucleotides outside the gene matches: 8. Germline CDR1 is SGDLS and CDR2 is YYNGEE. The CDR3 runs 16 residues. The CDR3 DNA sequence: TGTGCCAGCAGCGTATTACCGGGACAGGGAGGTTCACCCCTCCACTTT. Protein product: CASSVLPGQGGSPLHF.

The chain links TRBV7-2 to TRBJ1-2; 8 positions agree with TRBD1. V lost 5 bases, J lost 4 bases, and 9 bases stayed unmatched. CDR1 is SGHTA and CDR2 is FQGNSA in the germline V gene. The CDR3 runs to 15 residues. Here the CDR3 reads CASSPTPGQGYGYTF. CDR3 DNA sequence: TGTGCCAGCAGCCCAACCCCCGGACAGGGCTATGGCTACACCTTC.

The gene calls are TRBV5-1 and TRBJ2-7, with TRBD1 identical over 7 bases. J lost 3 bases, V lost 3 bases, and 3 bases had no gene match. Looked up from germline, CDR1 is SGHRS and CDR2 is YFSETQ. The CDR3 consists of 13 residues. The CDR3 reads CASSSTGVYEQYF. The DNA of the CDR3 is TGCGCCAGCAGCTCCACAGGGGTCTACGAGCAGTACTTC.